These 25 T cell receptor beta chains were all obtained from the same sample, sequenced in a study of shared clonotypes between healthy human individuals. Sequencing was performed with immunoSEQ multiplex PCR; in TCRdb, only in-frame clones are kept and a portion is missing. The profile shows about 520,000 clones, 95% to 96% of them singletons. Sequencing was performed on naive CD4+ T cells sorted from blood. The subset was: CD45RA+ positively selected. These receptors originate from a woman in her 30s in good health.

The V and J genes are TRBV7-9 and TRBJ1-3; D possibly corresponds to TRBD1 (6 bases). This CDR3 is built from 16 residues. CDR1 is SEHNR and CDR2 is FQNEAQ in the germline V gene (reference sequence). V was trimmed by 1 base and J by 1 base, leaving 11 bases between them. This chain's CDR3 is CASSLGQGLSGNTIYF. The DNA of the CDR3 is TGTGCCAGCAGCTTAGGCCAGGGGCTATCTGGAAACACCATATATTTT. Full variable domain (rest looked up from reference TRBV7-9 and TRBJ1-3): DTGVSQNPRHKITKRGQNVTFRCDPISEHNRLYWYRQTLGQGPEFLTYFQNEAQLEKSRLLSDRFSAERPKGSFSTLEIQRTEQGDSAMYLCASSLGQGLSGNTIYFGEGSWLTVV.

The V call is TRBV9, the J call TRBJ1-1; D ambiguous. V was trimmed by 4 bases and J by 0 bases, leaving 13 bases between them. The CDR3 has 15 residues. The germline V gene has CDR1 SGDLS and CDR2 YYNGEE. The CDR3 loop is CASSLSTRMNTEAFF. CDR3 coding DNA: TGTGCCAGCAGCTTATCCACTCGAATGAACACTGAAGCTTTCTTT.

The V gene is TRBV27, the J gene TRBJ2-7; tentative D call: TRBD2 (5 bases). Looked up from germline, CDR1 is MNHEY and CDR2 is SMNVEV (reference sequence). The CDR3 runs 14 residues. V was trimmed by 5 bases and J by 6 bases, leaving 17 bases between them. CDR3 loop: CASSRTGWPLEQYF. The CDR3 nucleotides read TGTGCCAGCAGTCGGACGGGATGGCCTCTCGAGCAGTACTTC.

Only one count was recorded for this clone. CDR3 coding DNA: TGCGCCAGCAGCCCCAGGGTGGACCCCGGGACTGAAGCTTTCTTT. It encodes CASSPRVDPGTEAFF. V is TRBV5-1 and J is TRBJ1-1; a possible D gene is TRBD1 (5 bases). Germline V lookup: CDR1 SGHRS, CDR2 YFSETQ. Trimming removed 4 bases from V and 5 bases from J, with 18 bases in between. The CDR3 has 15 amino acids.

The J gene is TRBJ1-2, the V gene TRBV29-1, with D uncertain. This CDR3 has 12 residues. From germline, CDR1 is SQVTM and CDR2 ANQGSEA. The V and J ends lost 5 bases and 8 bases respectively, with 15 bases between them. CDR3 loop: CSVLREMGGYTF. CDR3 sequence (DNA): TGCAGCGTTCTCCGAGAGATGGGGGGCTACACCTTC. The complete variable domain, with remaining parts taken from reference TRBV29-1 and TRBJ1-2, reads SAVISQKPSRDICQRGTSLTIQCQVDSQVTMMFWYRQQPGQSLTLIATANQGSEATYESGFVIDKFPISRPNLTFSTLTVSNMSPEDSSIYLCSVLREMGGYTFGSGTRLTVV.

This sequence joins TRBV18 and TRBJ2-7; 7 nucleotides agree with TRBD1. Germline lookup yields CDR1 KGHSH and CDR2 LQKENI. This CDR3 contains 15 residues. The J segment lost 2 bases and the V segment lost 1 base, leaving 5 bases of the junction unmatched. The CDR3 DNA reads as TGTGCCAGCTCACCACGGGGGACAGCAACCTACGAGCAGTACTTC. Its protein product is CASSPRGTATYEQYF.

This sequence joins TRBV29-1 and TRBJ2-2; D may be TRBD2 (5 bases). Trimming took off 3 bases at V and 1 base at J, with 12 bases between the two ends. The CDR3 is 15 residues long. Germline V gene lookup returns CDR1 SQVTM and CDR2 ANQGSEA. The CDR3, as DNA: TGCAGCGTTGATCCGGCCGGGAAGAACACCGGGGAGCTGTTTTTT. Translating gives CSVDPAGKNTGELFF.

The rearrangement links TRBV27 to TRBJ1-4, with D perhaps matching TRBD1 (6 bases). CDR3 length: 15 residues. In germline, CDR1 is MNHEY, CDR2 SMNVEV (reference sequence). V was shortened by 2 bases and J by 2 bases, with 9 bases between the two germline ends. CDR3 residues: CASSLGGSTNEKLFF. CDR3 DNA sequence: TGTGCCAGCAGTTTAGGGGGCAGTACTAATGAAAAACTGTTTTTT. Full variable domain (missing parts from reference TRBV27 and TRBJ1-4): EAQVTQNPRYLITVTGKKLTVTCSQNMNHEYMSWYRQDPGLGLRQIYYSMNVEVTDKGDVPEGYKVSRKEKRNFPLILESPSPNQTSLYFCASSLGGSTNEKLFFGSGTQLSVL.

This rearrangement joins TRBV7-9 to TRBJ1-4, with 7 bases fitting TRBD1. CDR1 is SEHNR, CDR2 FQNEAQ, per germline (reference sequence). This CDR3 has 16 residues. Unmatched junction bases numbered 6, after V lost 5 bases and J lost 0 bases. For the CDR3, the DNA is TGTGCCAGCAGCCCTTACAGGGGTGCAACTAATGAAAAACTGTTTTTT. The encoded protein is CASSPYRGATNEKLFF.

In nucleotides, the CDR3 is TGCGCCAGCAGTGCGGCCCCAGGGTCTGGAAACACCATATATTTT. Encoded protein: CASSAAPGSGNTIYF. The chain recombines TRBV5-1 with TRBJ1-3; a weak D match, TRBD1 (5 bases). The V end was cut by 5 bases, the J end by 1 base, with 13 bases between. The CDR3 totals 15 residues. Germline-derived CDR1 and CDR2 are SGHRS and YFSETQ.

The CDR3 region has the DNA TGTGCCAGCAGTCTAACAAACCTAGCGGGAGAGTCAAGCAATGAGCAGTTCTTC. Encoded protein: CASSLTNLAGESSNEQFF. V and J are TRBV27 and TRBJ2-1, with 10 bases lining up with TRBD2. Germline CDR1 reads MNHEY; CDR2 reads SMNVEV (reference sequence). The junction had 16 bases not matched to a gene; V was cut back by 5 bases and J by 6 bases. This CDR3 contains 18 residues.

The chain has TRBV5-1 and TRBJ1-5; TRBD1 might be the D (6 bases). CDR3 size: 17 residues. CDR1 is SGHRS and CDR2 is YFSETQ in the germline V gene. V was trimmed by 4 bases and J by 5 bases, leaving 22 bases between them. CDR3 DNA sequence: TGCGCCAGCAGCCCTGGTGCTGGACAGTGGGACTATCAGCCCCAGCATTTT. Translation gives CASSPGAGQWDYQPQHF.

The rearrangement links TRBV10-3 to TRBJ2-1, with a weak D call TRBD2 (5 bases). This CDR3 spans 13 amino acids. V lost 10 bases, J lost 5 bases, and 15 bases lay in between. Germline V gene lookup returns CDR1 ENHRY and CDR2 SYGVKD. CDR3 protein: CATRTSSNNEQFF. DNA of the CDR3: TGTGCCACCCGAACTAGTTCTAACAATGAGCAGTTCTTC.

This clone appeared a few times. This sequence joins TRBV19 and TRBJ2-2; tentatively, D is TRBD2 (6 bases). This CDR3 spans 13 amino acids. V lost 6 bases and J lost 3, with 8 bases in between. The germline V gene encodes CDR1 LNHDA and CDR2 SQIVND (reference sequence). The chain's CDR3 is CASSRGDTGELFF. The CDR3, as DNA: TGTGCCAGTAGCCGCGGGGACACCGGGGAGCTGTTTTTT.

This chain joins TRBV5-8 and TRBJ2-2; D not resolved. The CDR3 runs 14 residues. V dropped 2 bases and J dropped 3 bases, with 8 bases sitting between them. Per germline, CDR1 SGHTS and CDR2 YDEGEE. The DNA of the CDR3 is TGTGCCAGCAGCTTCCGACGGGACACCGGGGAGCTGTTTTTT. Its translation is CASSFRRDTGELFF. The full variable domain, with the rest looked up from reference TRBV5-8 and TRBJ2-2, is EAGVTQSPTHLIKTRGQQATLRCSPISGHTSVYWYQQALGLGLQFLLWYDEGEERNRGNFPPRFSGRQFPNYSSELNVNALELEDSALYLCASSFRRDTGELFFGEGSRLTVL.

J is TRBJ1-2 and V is TRBV5-8; D gene unclear. This CDR3 is built from 15 residues. V was pared by 4 bases and J by 3 bases, with 16 bases between. Germline V CDR1 and CDR2: SGHTS, YDEGEE. The CDR3 loop is CASSLRLYTHYGYTF. CDR3 nucleotide sequence: TGTGCCAGCAGCCTCCGACTATATACCCACTATGGCTACACCTTC.

With regard to this clone: The same CDR3 is also encoded by other DNA sequences in this sample. The rearrangement joins TRBV18 to TRBJ1-1; D perhaps matches TRBD1 (6 bases). Trimming left V 3 bases short and J 0 bases short, with 11 bases between. This CDR3 has 15 amino acids. The V gene's germline CDR1 is KGHSH and CDR2 LQKENI. DNA for the CDR3: TGTGCCAGCTCACCGAGGGGGGGGATGAACACTGAAGCTTTCTTT. This sequence encodes CASSPRGGMNTEAFF.

V and J are TRBV18 and TRBJ2-7; D not resolved. CDR3 size: 14 residues. V was shortened by 2 bases and J by 0 bases, with 8 bases between the two germline ends. Looked up from germline, CDR1 is KGHSH and CDR2 is LQKENI. This CDR3 reads CASSPGVVSYEQYF. The CDR3 nucleotides read TGTGCCAGCTCACCAGGTGTGGTCTCCTACGAGCAGTACTTC.

V is TRBV6-5 and J is TRBJ1-2; tentatively, D is TRBD1 (5 bases). The CDR3 runs to 13 residues. Looked up from germline, CDR1 is MNHEY and CDR2 is SVGAGI. Trimming stripped 0 bases from V and 14 bases from J, with 16 bases between. The CDR3 protein is CASSYSTQGGTTF. CDR3 nucleotide sequence: TGTGCCAGCAGTTACTCGACCCAGGGCGGCACAACCTTC.

The J gene is TRBJ1-1, the V gene TRBV5-1; TRBD1 might be the D (6 bases). This CDR3 has 15 residues. Germline loops: CDR1 SGHRS, CDR2 YFSETQ. Trimming took off 7 bases at V and 0 bases at J, with 16 bases between the two ends. CDR3 protein: CASSIRQAMNTEAFF. The CDR3 DNA follows: TGCGCCAGCTCGATAAGACAGGCAATGAACACTGAAGCTTTCTTT.

The chain combines TRBV18 with TRBJ2-3; 13 bases fit TRBD2. Germline V gives CDR1 KGHSH, CDR2 LQKENI. V lost 2 bases to trimming and J lost 5 bases; unmatched junction nucleotides: 4. The CDR3 has 16 residues. The CDR3 nucleotides read TGTGCCAGCTCACCAGGACTAGCGGGAGCGGTAGATACGCAGTATTTT. It is translated as CASSPGLAGAVDTQYF.

The genes are TRBV5-8 and TRBJ1-5; a weak D match, TRBD1 (5 bases). The CDR3 is 14 amino acids. V was pared by 0 bases and J by 10 bases, with 14 bases between. CDR1 is SGHTS and CDR2 is YDEGEE in the germline V gene. CDR3 protein: CASSLVKGVSPQHF. CDR3 sequence (DNA): TGTGCCAGCAGCTTGGTAAAAGGGGTTTCCCCCCAGCATTTT. Variable domain in full (rest from reference TRBV5-8 and TRBJ1-5): EAGVTQSPTHLIKTRGQQATLRCSPISGHTSVYWYQQALGLGLQFLLWYDEGEERNRGNFPPRFSGRQFPNYSSELNVNALELEDSALYLCASSLVKGVSPQHFGDGTRLSIL.

The gene calls are TRBV6-6 and TRBJ2-1; no reliable D call. CDR1 is MNHNY and CDR2 is SVGAGI in the germline V gene (reference sequence). The CDR3 loop spans 13 amino acids. V dropped 4 bases and J dropped 9 bases, with 13 bases sitting between them. CDR3 region: CASSLYQPGEQFF. DNA for the CDR3: TGTGCCAGCAGTTTGTACCAGCCTGGTGAGCAGTTCTTC.

This chain uses TRBV12-5 with TRBJ2-1; D is possibly TRBD2 (6 bases). V was pared by 6 bases and J by 7 bases, with 13 bases between. Germline V gene data show CDR1 as LGHNT and CDR2 as FRNRAP. The CDR3 sequence is 13 residues long. The CDR3 nucleotides are TGTGCTAGTGGACTAGCTTTCGGGAATGAGCAGTTCTTC. Its translation: CASGLAFGNEQFF.

V usage is TRBV15 and J usage is TRBJ2-2; D is uncertain. CDR1 is LNHNV, CDR2 YYDKDF, per germline (reference sequence). Trimming took 4 bases from V and 6 from J, leaving 12 bases between them. The CDR3 loop spans 14 amino acids. Here the CDR3 DNA reads TGTGCCACCAGCAAGGCTAGACGTCCCGGGGAGCTGTTTTTT. Translation gives CATSKARRPGELFF.